These 18 T cell receptor beta chains came from one sample sequenced in a study of blood T cells in healthy people across ages. Sample-barcoded 5' priming and a J-beta primer mix drove a second PCR of 7 to 11 cycles. TCRdb reanalysed the 5' RACE reads using MiXCR and keeps one entry per CDR3 protein. The repertoire has 850,000 to 1,000,000 distinct CDR3 sequences, approximately 49% of them found once; the top ten carry roughly 13%. Specimen: blood. Source of these receptors: a man aged 30 to 45 in good health.

V gene TRBV21-1 combines with J gene TRBJ2-7; the table's D call, TRBD1, was not checked against the DNA. The last part of the DNA fits TRBJ2-5 better; the J call may be wrong. TRBV21-1 is annotated as a pseudogene. The CDR3 runs to 14 residues. CDR3 nucleotide sequence: TGTGCCAGCAGCGGCCAGGGGGCTTCAGAGACCCAGTACTTC. Its protein is CASSGQGASETQYF.

The CDR3 DNA is TGTGCCAGCAGCTTAAACAGAGCCAATGAAAAACTGTTTTTT. Protein sequence: CASSLNRANEKLFF. This chain links TRBV7-2 with TRBJ1-4; D unclear. The CDR3 covers 14 residues. CDR1 is SGHTA and CDR2 is FQGNSA in the germline V gene. V was cut by 2 bases and J by 5 bases, with 9 bases left in between.

The genes are TRBV30 and TRBJ2-7, with TRBD1 identical over 8 bases. V lost 0 bases to trimming and J lost 3 bases; unmatched junction nucleotides: 4. Germline values: CDR1 GTSNPN, CDR2 SVGIG (reference sequence). This CDR3 region has 14 residues. CDR3 region: CAWSVGTGDYEQYF. The CDR3 nucleotides read TGTGCCTGGAGTGTAGGGACAGGTGACTACGAGCAGTACTTC.

The chain joins TRBV20-1 to TRBJ2-3; 7 bases are a match to TRBD1. The germline CDR1 and CDR2 sequences are DFQATT and SNEGSKA (reference sequence). CDR3 length equals 17 residues. V dropped 4 bases and J dropped 2; count of bases not matched to a gene: 15. The CDR3, as DNA: TGCAGTGCTATCCCCCCTCTGGGACAGTTCCTCACAGATACGCAGTATTTT. Its protein product is CSAIPPLGQFLTDTQYF.

This rearrangement joins TRBV4-1 to TRBJ2-2, with D unresolved. Between the trimmed V and J ends, which lost 5 bases and 0 bases, there was a span of 10 bases. Germline CDR1 MGHRA, CDR2 YSYEKL. The CDR3 contains 15 residues. CDR3 sequence: CASSSTESNTGELFF. DNA of the CDR3: TGCGCCAGCAGCTCTACCGAGTCGAACACCGGGGAGCTGTTTTTT.

The rearrangement joins TRBV20-1 to TRBJ1-2; D gene unclear. The V end lost 0 bases, the J end lost 5 bases, and 13 bases lay between the germline ends. CDR3 length equals 14 residues. CDR1 DFQATT and CDR2 SNEGSKA come from the germline V gene (reference sequence). The CDR3 here is CSAREPGRLYGYTF. CDR3 coding DNA: TGCAGTGCTAGAGAGCCCGGTCGCCTTTATGGCTACACCTTC.

The rearrangement links TRBV2 to TRBJ2-7, with D perhaps TRBD2 (6 bases). Germline V lookup: CDR1 SNHLY, CDR2 FYNNEI. This CDR3 contains 14 residues. The ends were cut back, 5 bases at V and 0 bases at J, with 11 bases in the middle. The CDR3 protein is CASSRGLSSYEQYF. CDR3 in DNA: TGTGCCAGCAGTCGGGGGTTGAGCTCCTACGAGCAGTACTTC.

There are a few counts of this clonotype. The chain couples TRBV6-2 or TRBV6-3 to TRBJ2-7; TRBD2 aligns across 12 bases. This CDR3 is built from 15 residues. V lost 5 bases to trimming and J lost 3 bases; unmatched junction nucleotides: 5. The germline gives CDR1 MNHEY, CDR2 SVGEGT. CDR3 region: CASSLGLAGFYEQYF. CDR3 sequence (DNA): TGTGCCAGCAGTCTAGGACTAGCGGGGTTCTACGAGCAGTACTTC.

The V gene is TRBV21-1, the J gene TRBJ2-5; the table's D call TRBD1 went unverified against the DNA. TRBV21-1 is deemed a pseudogene. CDR3 length: 15 amino acids. For the CDR3, the DNA is TGTGCCAGCAGCAACCGCCCAAGGTACCAAGAGACCCAGTACTTC. This sequence encodes CASSNRPRYQETQYF.

This chain connects TRBV4-2 to TRBJ2-7; D not certain. Deletions cut 0 bases from V and 9 bases from J, with 18 bases between. The CDR3 consists of 15 residues. The germline gives CDR1 LGHNA, CDR2 YNFKEQ. CDR3 in amino acids: CASSQDKGSLSGQYF. CDR3 in DNA: TGTGCCAGCAGCCAAGATAAAGGGTCCCTATCCGGGCAGTACTTC.

The J gene is TRBJ2-1, the V gene TRBV20-1, with TRBD2 identical over 7 bases. The trim removed 0 bases at V and 5 bases at J, leaving 4 bases unmatched. CDR1 and CDR2 (germline): DFQATT, SNEGSKA (reference sequence). This CDR3 has 14 amino acids. CDR3 region: CSAREGRGNNEQFF. The CDR3, as DNA: TGCAGTGCTAGAGAAGGGCGGGGGAACAATGAGCAGTTCTTC.

The chain employs TRBV28 and TRBJ2-3; 8 bases map to TRBD1. Germline V gene data show CDR1 as MDHEN and CDR2 as SYDVKM. The ends lost 6 bases at V and 0 bases at J; junction bases unmatched: 8. This CDR3 is built from 16 residues. CDR3 bases: TGTGCCAGCAGCGGCCGGGGGACAGGCAGCACAGATACGCAGTATTTT. This sequence encodes CASSGRGTGSTDTQYF.

The chain carries TRBV21-1 and TRBJ2-3. TRBV21-1 is described as a pseudogene. The CDR3 has 16 residues. The CDR3 loop is CASSKASQPSTDTQYF. The CDR3 region has the DNA TGTGCCAGCAGCAAAGCGTCGCAGCCTAGCACAGATACGCAGTATTTT.

This chain uses TRBV9 with TRBJ1-1; 9 positions agree with TRBD1. The trim removed 5 bases at V and 4 bases at J, leaving 6 bases unmatched. The CDR3 loop spans 14 amino acids. CDR1 is SGDLS and CDR2 is YYNGEE in the germline V gene. The CDR3 DNA follows: TGTGCCAGCAGTAAAGGACAGGGGAGCACTGAAGCTTTCTTT. Translated, it gives CASSKGQGSTEAFF. The complete variable domain, with remaining parts taken from reference TRBV9 and TRBJ1-1, reads DSGVTQTPKHLITATGQRVTLRCSPRSGDLSVYWYQQSLDQGLQFLIQYYNGEERAKGNILERFSAQQFPDLHSELNLSSLELGDSALYFCASSKGQGSTEAFFGQGTRLTVV.

Many counts were recorded for this clonotype. The genes are TRBV7-8 and TRBJ1-1, with TRBD1 matching over 7 bases. CDR3 size: 16 residues. CDR1 SGHVS and CDR2 FQNEAQ come from the germline V gene. J lost 0 bases, V lost 5 bases, and 9 bases had no gene match. DNA of the CDR3: TGTGCCAGCAGCCGACCGGGACAGACCATGAACACTGAAGCTTTCTTT. Its translation is CASSRPGQTMNTEAFF.

This clonotype was counted between two and nine times. V usage is TRBV6-1 and J usage is TRBJ1-2; maybe TRBD1 (6 bases). The CDR3 has 14 amino acids. Per the germline V gene, CDR1 is MNHNS and CDR2 is SASEGT. Trimming left V 2 bases short and J 8 bases short, with 15 bases between. CDR3 sequence: CASSENQGGDGYTF. In nucleotides, the CDR3 is TGTGCCAGCAGTGAAAATCAAGGGGGAGACGGCTACACCTTC.

The V and J genes are TRBV5-1 and TRBJ1-4; 7 bases fit TRBD1. This CDR3 comprises 14 residues. Germline CDR1 reads SGHRS; CDR2 reads YFSETQ. Germline trimming cut 2 bases from V and 8 bases from J; bases unmatched to any gene: 6. The CDR3 DNA is TGCGCCAGCAGCTTTACCGGGACAGCCGAAAAACTGTTTTTT. It is translated as CASSFTGTAEKLFF.

This clonotype was seen more than once but under ten times. CDR3 sequence: CATQGVGYGYTF. The CDR3 DNA reads as TGTGCCACCCAGGGTGTTGGCTATGGCTACACCTTC. This sequence joins TRBV6-6 and TRBJ1-2; D is perhaps TRBD1 (5 bases). CDR3 length: 12 residues. The germline CDR1 and CDR2 sequences are MNHNY and SVGAGI (reference sequence). V gave up 10 bases and J gave up 4 bases, with 13 bases separating them.